Listed below are T cell receptor beta chains from one sample, sequenced in a study of T cells in tuberculosis. Assay: immunoSEQ multiplex PCR; the TCRdb copy retains only in-frame clones and omits some. The sample contains fewer than 45,000 clones, about 95% of which appear only once. What was sequenced was PBMCs. The source is a donor aged 10-29 years with latent tuberculosis or without tuberculosis infection. The CDR3 runs from the conserved cysteine through the conserved F or W. The D gene is left open where the match is weak. Not all rows give a size; the values are once, few, many and, for expanded clones, a class.

cdr3_nt cdr3_aa v_call clone_size j_call d_call
TGTGCCAGCTCACCAGAGACAGGGCTTCAGCCCCAGCATTTT CASSPETGLQPQHF TRBV18 . TRBJ1-5 TRBD1
TGTGCCACCAGCAGAGATGAAGTTTGGCTGCCGACCGGGGAGCTGTTTTTT CATSRDEVWLPTGELFF TRBV15 . TRBJ2-2 .
TGTGCCAGCAGCCGTAGTCTGGACTATGGCTACACCTTC CASSRSLDYGYTF TRBV5-6 . TRBJ1-2 .
TGTGCCAGCAGCTTTACGTATAGCGGGAGTGGGACCGGGGAGCTGTTTTTT CASSFTYSGSGTGELFF TRBV5-4 . TRBJ2-2 TRBD2
TGTGCCAGCAGACGGGACAGTCCTATCCCAGTAGCTTTCTTT CASRRDSPIPVAFF TRBV28 . TRBJ1-1 TRBD1
TGTGCCAGCCATCTATCGGATACGCAGTATTTT CASHLSDTQYF TRBV2 . TRBJ2-3 .
TGTGCCAGCAGCTGGGGGGCGGGACAGCAAGAGACCCAGTACTTC CASSWGAGQQETQYF TRBV11-2 . TRBJ2-5 .
TGTGCCAGCAGCTTTGGACAGGGCTACTACGAGCAGTACTTC CASSFGQGYYEQYF TRBV5-6 . TRBJ2-7 TRBD1
TGTGCCAGCGCCCTTGGAGGGGGCGGCACTGAAGCTTTCTTT CASALGGGGTEAFF TRBV19 . TRBJ1-1 TRBD1
TGTGCCAGCAGTTACTCGGAGGGCAATGAGCAGTTCTTC CASSYSEGNEQFF TRBV6-5 . TRBJ2-1 .
TGTGCCAGCAGGACCGGGACAGGGGATTTTGACGAGCAGTACTTC CASRTGTGDFDEQYF TRBV7-2 . TRBJ2-7 TRBD1
TGTGCAAGTCGCTTAGCAATCCCCATAGCAAGTCCCTGGGGAGACTATGGCTACACCTTC CASRLAIPIASPWGDYGYTF TRBV12-2 . TRBJ1-2 .
TGTGCCAGCAGGTTGGGCGAGGGATCGAACACTGAAGCTTTCTTT CASRLGEGSNTEAFF TRBV7-9 . TRBJ1-1 .
TGTGCCAGTAGTTTGACCGGACAGGGGGAGGATCAGCCCCAGCATTTT CASSLTGQGEDQPQHF TRBV19 . TRBJ1-5 TRBD1
TGTGCCAGCAGCTTAGAAACAGGACTAGCTTCCTACAATGAGCAGTTCTTC CASSLETGLASYNEQFF TRBV7-8 once TRBJ2-1 TRBD2